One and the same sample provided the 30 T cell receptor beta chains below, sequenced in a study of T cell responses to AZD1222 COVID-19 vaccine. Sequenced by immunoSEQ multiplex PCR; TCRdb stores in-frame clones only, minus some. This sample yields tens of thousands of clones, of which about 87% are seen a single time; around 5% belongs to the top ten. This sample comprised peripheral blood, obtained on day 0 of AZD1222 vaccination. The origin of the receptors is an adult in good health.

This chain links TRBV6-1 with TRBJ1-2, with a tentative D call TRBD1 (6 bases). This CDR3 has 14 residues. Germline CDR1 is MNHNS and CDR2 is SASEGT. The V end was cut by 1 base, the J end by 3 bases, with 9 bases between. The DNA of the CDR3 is TGTGCCAGCAGTGAAGGAAGGACAGACTATGGCTACACCTTC. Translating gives CASSEGRTDYGYTF.

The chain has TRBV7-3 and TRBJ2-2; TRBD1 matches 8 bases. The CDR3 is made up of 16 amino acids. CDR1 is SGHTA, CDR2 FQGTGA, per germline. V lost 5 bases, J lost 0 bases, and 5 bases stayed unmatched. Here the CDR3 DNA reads TGTGCCAGCAGCCGAACGGGACAGGCGAACACCGGGGAGCTGTTTTTT. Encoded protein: CASSRTGQANTGELFF.

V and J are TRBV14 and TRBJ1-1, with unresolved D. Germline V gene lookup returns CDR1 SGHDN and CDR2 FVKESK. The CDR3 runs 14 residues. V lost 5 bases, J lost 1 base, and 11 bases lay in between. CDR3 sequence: CASSEQGRNTEAFF. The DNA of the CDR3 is TGTGCCAGCAGCGAACAAGGACGGAACACTGAAGCTTTCTTT.

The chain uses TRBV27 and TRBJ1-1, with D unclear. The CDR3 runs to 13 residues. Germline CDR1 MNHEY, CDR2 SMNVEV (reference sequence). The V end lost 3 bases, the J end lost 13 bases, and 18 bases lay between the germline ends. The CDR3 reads CASSFKFGLGVFF. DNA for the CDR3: TGTGCCAGCAGTTTTAAATTTGGGCTGGGCGTTTTCTTT.

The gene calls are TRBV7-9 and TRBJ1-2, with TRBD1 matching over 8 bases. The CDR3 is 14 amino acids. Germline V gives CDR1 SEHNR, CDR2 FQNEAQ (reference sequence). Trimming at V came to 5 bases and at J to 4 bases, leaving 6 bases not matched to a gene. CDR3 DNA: TGTGCCAGCAGCCCCCCCGGACAGGGCTATGGCTACACCTTC. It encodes CASSPPGQGYGYTF.

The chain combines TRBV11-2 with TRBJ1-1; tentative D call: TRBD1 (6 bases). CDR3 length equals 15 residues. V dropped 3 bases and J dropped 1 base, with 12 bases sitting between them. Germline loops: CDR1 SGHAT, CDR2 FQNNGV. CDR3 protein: CASSLGAGANTEAFF. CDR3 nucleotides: TGTGCCAGCAGCTTGGGTGCGGGGGCGAACACTGAAGCTTTCTTT.

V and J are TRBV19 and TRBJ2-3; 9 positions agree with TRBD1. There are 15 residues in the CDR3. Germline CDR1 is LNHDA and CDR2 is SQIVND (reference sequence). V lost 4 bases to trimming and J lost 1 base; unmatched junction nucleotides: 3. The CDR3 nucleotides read TGTGCCAGTAGTACCCGGACAGGGGGCACAGATACGCAGTATTTT. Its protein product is CASSTRTGGTDTQYF.

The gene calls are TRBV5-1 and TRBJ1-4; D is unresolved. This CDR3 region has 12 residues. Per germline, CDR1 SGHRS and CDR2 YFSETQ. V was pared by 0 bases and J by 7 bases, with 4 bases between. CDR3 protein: CASSLDSEKLFF. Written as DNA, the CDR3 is TGCGCCAGCAGCTTGGACAGTGAAAAACTGTTTTTT. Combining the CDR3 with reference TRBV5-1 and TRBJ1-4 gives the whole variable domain KAGVTQTPRYLIKTRGQQVTLSCSPISGHRSVSWYQQTPGQGLQFLFEYFSETQRNKGNFPGRFSGRQFSNSRSEMNVSTLELGDSALYLCASSLDSEKLFFGSGTQLSVL.

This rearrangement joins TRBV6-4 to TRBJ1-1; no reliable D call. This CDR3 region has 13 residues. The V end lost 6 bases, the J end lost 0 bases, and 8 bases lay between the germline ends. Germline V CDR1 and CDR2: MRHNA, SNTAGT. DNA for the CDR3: TGTGCCAGCAGGAAACAACTGAACACTGAAGCTTTCTTT. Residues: CASRKQLNTEAFF.

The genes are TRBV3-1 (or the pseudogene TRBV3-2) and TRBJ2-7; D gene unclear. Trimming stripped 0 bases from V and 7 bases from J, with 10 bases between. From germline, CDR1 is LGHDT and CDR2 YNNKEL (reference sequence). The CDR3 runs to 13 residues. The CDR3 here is CASSQDLGFEQYF. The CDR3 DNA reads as TGTGCCAGCAGCCAAGATTTGGGTTTTGAGCAGTACTTC.

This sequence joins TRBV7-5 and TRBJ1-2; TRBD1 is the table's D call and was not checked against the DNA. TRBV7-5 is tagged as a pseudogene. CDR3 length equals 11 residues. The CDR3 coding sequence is TGTGCCAGAAGCCCAGACTATGGCTACACCTTC. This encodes CARSPDYGYTF.

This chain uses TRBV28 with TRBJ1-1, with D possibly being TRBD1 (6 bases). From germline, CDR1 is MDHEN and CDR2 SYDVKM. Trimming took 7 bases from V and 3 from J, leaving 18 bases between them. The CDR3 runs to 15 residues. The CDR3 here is CASTLNRVGDTEAFF. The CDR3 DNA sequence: TGTGCCAGCACCCTGAACAGGGTTGGGGACACTGAAGCTTTCTTT.

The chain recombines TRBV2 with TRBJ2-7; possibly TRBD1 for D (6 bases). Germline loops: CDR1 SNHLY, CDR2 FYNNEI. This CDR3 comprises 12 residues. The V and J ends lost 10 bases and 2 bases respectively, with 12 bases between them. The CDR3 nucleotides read TGTGCCACTTTACAGGGCACCTACGAGCAGTACTTC. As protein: CATLQGTYEQYF.

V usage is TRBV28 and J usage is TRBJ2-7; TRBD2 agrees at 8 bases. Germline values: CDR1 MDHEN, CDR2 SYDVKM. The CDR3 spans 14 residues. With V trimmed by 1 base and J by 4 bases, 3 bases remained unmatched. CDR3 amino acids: CASSLFGGAYEQYF. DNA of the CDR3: TGTGCCAGCAGTTTATTCGGGGGGGCTTACGAGCAGTACTTC.

For the CDR3, the DNA is TGTGCCAGCGTAAGCGCCTCTCAAGGGCCCCAGCATTTT. Translation: CASVSASQGPQHF. The J gene is TRBJ1-5, the V gene TRBV2; D is ambiguous. The CDR3 length is 13 residues. Germline lookup yields CDR1 SNHLY and CDR2 FYNNEI. The V end lost 8 bases, the J end lost 9 bases, and 17 bases lay between the germline ends. The full variable domain, completed using reference TRBV2 and TRBJ1-5, is EPEVTQTPSHQVTQMGQEVILRCVPISNHLYFYWYRQILGQKVEFLVSFYNNEISEKSEIFDDQFSVERPDGSNFTLKIRSTKLEDSAMYFCASVSASQGPQHFGDGTRLSIL.

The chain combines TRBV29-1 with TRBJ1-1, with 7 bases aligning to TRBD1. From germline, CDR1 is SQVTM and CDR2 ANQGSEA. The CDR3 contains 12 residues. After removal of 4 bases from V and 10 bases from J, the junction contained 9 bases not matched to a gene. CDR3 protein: CSVGGAGQSAFF. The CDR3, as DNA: TGCAGCGTTGGAGGGGCGGGACAGTCAGCTTTCTTT.

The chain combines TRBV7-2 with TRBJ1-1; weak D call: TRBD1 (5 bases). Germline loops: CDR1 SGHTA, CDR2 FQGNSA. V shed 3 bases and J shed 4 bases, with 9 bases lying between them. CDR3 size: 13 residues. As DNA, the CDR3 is TGTGCCAGCAGCTTTATTGGGGCCACTGAAGCTTTCTTT. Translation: CASSFIGATEAFF.

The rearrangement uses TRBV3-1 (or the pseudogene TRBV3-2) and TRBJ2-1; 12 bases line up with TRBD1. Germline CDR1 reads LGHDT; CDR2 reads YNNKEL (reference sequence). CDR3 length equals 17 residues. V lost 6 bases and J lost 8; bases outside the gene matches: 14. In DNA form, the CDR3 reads TGTGCCAGCAGTTCACCGGGACAGGGGGCCCGGGGGGATGAGCAGTTCTTC. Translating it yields CASSSPGQGARGDEQFF.

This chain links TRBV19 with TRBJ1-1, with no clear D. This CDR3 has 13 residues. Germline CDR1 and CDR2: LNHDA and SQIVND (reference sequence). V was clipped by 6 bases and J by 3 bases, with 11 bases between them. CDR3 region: CASSFGRDTEAFF. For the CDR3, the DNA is TGTGCCAGTAGCTTCGGACGGGACACTGAAGCTTTCTTT.

The chain's CDR3 is CASSLARDSRRYGYTF. The CDR3, as DNA: TGTGCCAGCAGCTTAGCCCGGGACTCCCGGCGGTATGGCTACACCTTC. The V and J genes are TRBV7-8 and TRBJ1-2; weak D call: TRBD1 (5 bases). The CDR3 has 16 amino acids. The germline V and J ends were trimmed by 0 bases and 5 bases, with 16 bases remaining between them. Germline assignment: CDR1 SGHVS and CDR2 FQNEAQ.

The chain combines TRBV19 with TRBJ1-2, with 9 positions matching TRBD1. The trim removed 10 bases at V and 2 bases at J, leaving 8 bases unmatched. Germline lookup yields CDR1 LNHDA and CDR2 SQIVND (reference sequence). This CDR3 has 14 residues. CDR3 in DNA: TGTGCCACCTCTAGAGACAGGGGGAACTATGGCTACACCTTC. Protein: CATSRDRGNYGYTF.

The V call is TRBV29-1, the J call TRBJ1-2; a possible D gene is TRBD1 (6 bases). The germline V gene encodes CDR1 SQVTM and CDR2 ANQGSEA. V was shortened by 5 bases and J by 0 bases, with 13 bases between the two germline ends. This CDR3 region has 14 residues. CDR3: CSVLRTVPNYGYTF. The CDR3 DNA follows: TGCAGCGTTCTAAGGACAGTCCCTAACTATGGCTACACCTTC.

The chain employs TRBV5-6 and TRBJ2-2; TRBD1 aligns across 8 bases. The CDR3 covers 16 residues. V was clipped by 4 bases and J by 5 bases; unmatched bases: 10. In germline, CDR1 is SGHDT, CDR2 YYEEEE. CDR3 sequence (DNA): TGTGCCAGCAGCCCACCTCGGACAGGGATAACCGGGGAGCTGTTTTTT. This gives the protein CASSPPRTGITGELFF.

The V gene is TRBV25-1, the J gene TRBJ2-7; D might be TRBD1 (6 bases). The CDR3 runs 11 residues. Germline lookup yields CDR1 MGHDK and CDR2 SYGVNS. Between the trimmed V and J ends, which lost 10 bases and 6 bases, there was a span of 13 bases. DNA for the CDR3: TGTGCCACCTGGGCAGGGGCCGAGCAGTACTTC. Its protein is CATWAGAEQYF.

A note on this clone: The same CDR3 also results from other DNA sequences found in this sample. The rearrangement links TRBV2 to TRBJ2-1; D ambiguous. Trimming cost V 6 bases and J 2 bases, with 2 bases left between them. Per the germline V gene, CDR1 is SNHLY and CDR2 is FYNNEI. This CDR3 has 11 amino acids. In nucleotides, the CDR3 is TGTGCCAGCAGCCCCTACAATGAGCAGTTCTTC. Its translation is CASSPYNEQFF.

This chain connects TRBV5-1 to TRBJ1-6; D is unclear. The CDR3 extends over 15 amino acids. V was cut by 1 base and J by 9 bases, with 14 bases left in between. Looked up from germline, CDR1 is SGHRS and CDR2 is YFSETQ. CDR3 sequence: CASSLRGEGSSPLHF. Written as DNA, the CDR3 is TGCGCCAGCAGCTTGCGTGGGGAGGGAAGTTCACCCCTCCACTTT.

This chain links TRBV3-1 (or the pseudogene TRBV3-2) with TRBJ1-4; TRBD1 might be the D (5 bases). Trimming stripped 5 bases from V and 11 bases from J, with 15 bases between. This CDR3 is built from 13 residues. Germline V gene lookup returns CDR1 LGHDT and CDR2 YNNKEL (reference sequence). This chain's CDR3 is CASSGGMGVKLFF. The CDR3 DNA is TGTGCCAGCAGCGGGGGGATGGGGGTGAAACTGTTTTTT.

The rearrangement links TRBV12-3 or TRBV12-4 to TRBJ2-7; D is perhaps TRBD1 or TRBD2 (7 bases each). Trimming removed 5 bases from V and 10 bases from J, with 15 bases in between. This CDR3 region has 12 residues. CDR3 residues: CASSPGGQPQYF. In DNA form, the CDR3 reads TGTGCCAGCAGTCCGGGGGGACAGCCACAGTACTTC.

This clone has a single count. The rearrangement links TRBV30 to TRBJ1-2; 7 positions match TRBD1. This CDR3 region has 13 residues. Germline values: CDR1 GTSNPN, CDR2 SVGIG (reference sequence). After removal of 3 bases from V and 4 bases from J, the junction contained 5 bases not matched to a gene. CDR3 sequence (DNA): TGTGCCTGGAGGCCCGAGGGGGCCTATGGCTACACCTTC. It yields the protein CAWRPEGAYGYTF.

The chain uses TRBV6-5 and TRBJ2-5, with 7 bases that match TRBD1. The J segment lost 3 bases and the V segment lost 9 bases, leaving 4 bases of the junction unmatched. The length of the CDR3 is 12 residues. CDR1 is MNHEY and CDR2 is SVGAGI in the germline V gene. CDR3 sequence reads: CASRGPEETQYF. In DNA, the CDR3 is TGTGCCAGTAGGGGGCCGGAAGAGACCCAGTACTTC.